This T cell receptor beta chain was obtained from a study of graft-versus-host responses after intestinal transplantation. The CDR3 is 15 amino acids. Germline CDR1 and CDR2: MNHEY and SMNVEV (reference sequence). Losses at the gene ends were 3 bases for V and 5 bases for J; bases not matched to a gene: 6. Study-level findings and limits: Early after transplant, HvG declines were associated with peak levels of circulating GvH clones. Allografts of patients with graft-donor T cell macrochimerism showed high graft-versus-host to host-versus-graft clone ratios.

In the case of this clone: What it recognizes is unknown.

Here immunoSEQ multiplex PCR was the method, and the copy in TCRdb shows in-frame clones only, minus some. The sample lists about 110,000 clones, around 93% occurring once. The rearrangement links TRBV27 to TRBJ2-7; 11 bases fit TRBD2. The source was unstimulated CD8+ T cells sorted from spleen or lymph node cells, collected before intestinal transplant. This sequence originates from a human donor who received an intestinal transplant. The CDR3 coding sequence is TGTGCCAGCAGTTTCATCCCGACTAGCGGGAACGAGCAGTACTTC. Amino acids: CASSFIPTSGNEQYF.